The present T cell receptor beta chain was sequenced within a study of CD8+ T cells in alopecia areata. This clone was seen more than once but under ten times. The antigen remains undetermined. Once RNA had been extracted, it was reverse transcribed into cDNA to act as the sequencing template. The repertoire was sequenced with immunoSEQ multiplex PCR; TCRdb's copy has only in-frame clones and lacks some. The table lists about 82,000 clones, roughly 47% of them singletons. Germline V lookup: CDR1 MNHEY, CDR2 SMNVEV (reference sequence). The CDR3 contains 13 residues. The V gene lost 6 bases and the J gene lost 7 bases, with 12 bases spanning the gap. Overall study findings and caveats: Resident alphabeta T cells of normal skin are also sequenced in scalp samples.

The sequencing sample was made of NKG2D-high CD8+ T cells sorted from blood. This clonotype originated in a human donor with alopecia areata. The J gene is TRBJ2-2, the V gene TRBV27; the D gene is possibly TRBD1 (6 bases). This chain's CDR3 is CASSRQADGELFF. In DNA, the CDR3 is TGTGCCAGCAGCAGACAGGCCGACGGGGAGCTGTTTTTT.